These T cell receptor beta chains were read from a single sample in a study of CD8+CD57+ T cells in acquired aplastic anemia. TCRdb reanalysed the reads using MiXCR and keeps one entry per CDR3 protein. The sample carries roughly 250,000 distinct CDR3 sequences, 82% recorded once. Sequencing was carried out using sorted CD4+, CD8+, or CD8+CD57+ T cells (not recorded which) from PBMCs. These receptors all stem from a human donor with aplastic anemia. CDR3s include the opening cysteine and the closing phenylalanine or tryptophan. The order of the fields is V gene, J gene, D gene, CDR3 length, clone size, CDR3 DNA, CDR3 protein. A D gene is named only where the DNA matches it firmly. Where a row states a size, it is once, few, many or the class of an expanded clone; other rows omit it.

TRBV24-1	TRBJ2-3	NA	14	NA	TGTGCCACCAGTGACGCGAGGGTTAGGGATACGCAGTATTTT	CATSDARVRDTQYF
TRBV6-5	TRBJ2-3	TRBD2	15	NA	TGTGCCAGCAGCCAATATAGCGGGATCACAGATACGCAGTATTTT	CASSQYSGITDTQYF
TRBV7-9	TRBJ2-1	NA	16	once	TGTGCCAGCAGCTTAGATCTGGCAGGGAGGACTGAAGCTCAGTTCTTC	CASSLDLAGRTEAQFF
TRBV20-1	TRBJ1-1	TRBD1	14	NA	TGCAGTGCTGCTGCAGGACAGGTTCTCACTGAAGCTTTCTTT	CSAAAGQVLTEAFF
TRBV2	TRBJ1-5	TRBD1	15	NA	TGTGCCAGCAGCGTAGGGGGCGCCCGAAATCAGCCCCAGCACTTT	CASSVGGARNQPQHF
TRBV7-9	TRBJ2-3	NA	13	NA	TGTGCCAGCAGGCACGGAGCCACACAAGAGACCCAGTTC	CASRHGATQETQF
TRBV9	TRBJ1-1	NA	15	few	TGTGCCAGCAGCCCCTGGACTAGCGGGAGTAATGAGGCTTTCTTT	CASSPWTSGSNEAFF
TRBV2	TRBJ1-6	NA	15	NA	TGTGCCAGCAGTCTACGGGGCCAGGACGTCTCACCCCTCCACTTT	CASSLRGQDVSPLHF
TRBV7-8	TRBJ2-7	NA	16	once	TGTGCCAGCAGCCAAGCCAGAGCACATCAAGGTTACGAGCAGTACTTC	CASSQARAHQGYEQYF
TRBV2	TRBJ1-6	NA	14	many	TGTGCCCTACGCCGGCAACCCTATAATTCACCCCTCCACTTT	CALRRQPYNSPLHF
TRBV5-5	TRBJ2-3	NA	13	NA	TGTGCCTACGGGGACGCGGCGTCAGATACGCAGTATTTT	CAYGDAASDTQYF
TRBV2	TRBJ2-7	NA	13	NA	TGTGCCAGCAGTGATCCCCAGGGTAGCGAGCAGTACTTC	CASSDPQGSEQYF
TRBV7-8	TRBJ2-1	TRBD2	15	NA	TGTGCCAGCAGTTCACCGGGAGGTCCCGATAATGAGCAGTTCTTC	CASSSPGGPDNEQFF
TRBV19	TRBJ2-2	TRBD1	15	NA	TGTGCCAGTAGTCGCAAGACAGGGAGTACCGGGGAGCTGTTTTTT	CASSRKTGSTGELFF
TRBV11-3	TRBJ2-3	TRBD2	15	NA	TGTGCCAGCAGTGATGGGCGGGAGGTAGCAGATACGCAGTATTTT	CASSDGREVADTQYF
TRBV24-1	TRBJ2-1	TRBD2	14	NA	TGTGCCACCGGGACTGGCGGGAGGATGCATGAGCAGTTCTTC	CATGTGGRMHEQFF
TRBV19	TRBJ1-6	NA	16	NA	TGTGCCAGTAGTATAGCTAGCGCAGCCTATAATGAGCAGTTCTTCTTT	CASSIASAAYNEQFFF
TRBV11-3	TRBJ1-5	NA	15	NA	TGTGCCAGCAGCTTAGATCTGACAGAACATCAGCCCCAGCATTTT	CASSLDLTEHQPQHF
TRBV19	TRBJ2-5	NA	15	NA	TGTGCCAGTAGCTTAGCTCACGGAACAAACGATACGCAGTACTTC	CASSLAHGTNDTQYF
TRBV7-4	TRBJ2-3	NA	14	NA	TGTGCCAGCAGCTTAGCGGGCGGTCCCGCTAAGCAGTATTTT	CASSLAGGPAKQYF
TRBV10-3	TRBJ1-2	TRBD1	13	NA	TGTGCCATCAGTGGAGGGACAGGGAATGGCTACACCTTC	CAISGGTGNGYTF
TRBV15	TRBJ2-7	NA	15	NA	TGTGCCACCAGCAGGGGATCCAAAAGCTCCTACGAGCAGTACTTC	CATSRGSKSSYEQYF
TRBV11-2	TRBJ2-5	NA	14	NA	TGTGCCAGCAGCTTAGGCACCCGCAAAGAGACCCAGTACTTC	CASSLGTRKETQYF